The present TCR beta chain was sequenced within a study of human T cells and chemical hapten exposure. The time point here: pre-sensitization, week 0. This sample's treatment: therapeutic diphenylcyclopropenone sensitization with weekly scalp DPC. TCRdb processed the RACE reads anew with MiXCR; each CDR3 protein has one entry. The sample holds about 380,000 distinct CDR3 sequences, 5.1% seen once. V was pared by 7 bases and J by 0 bases, with 7 bases of the junction left unmatched. The germline gives CDR1 PRHDT, CDR2 FYEKMQ (reference sequence). The CDR3 has 15 amino acids. The chain couples TRBV13 to TRBJ2-3; 7 positions agree with TRBD1. This sample comprised whole blood, obtained in connection with sensitization to the hapten diphenylcyclopropenone (DPC). The TCR was taken from a woman aged 45-59 years with alopecia areata. Some clones in this sample may be carry-over from other donors' samples. This CDR3 is CASTRQGHSTDTQYF. The CDR3 region has the DNA TGTGCCAGCACCCGACAGGGCCATAGCACAGATACGCAGTATTTT.